A single sample is the source of the 15 T cell receptor beta chains below, sequenced in a study of cytotoxic CD8 clonotypes in ibrutinib-treated CLL. Repertoires were generated with immunoSEQ multiplex PCR, while TCRdb's copy carries only in-frame clones and drops some. The data show roughly 150,000 clones, about 70% seen once. The sample here was PBMCs, taken after 24 months of ibrutinib treatment. All receptors derive from a human donor with chronic lymphocytic leukemia.

This clone was seen only once. The V gene is TRBV18, the J gene TRBJ1-4, with TRBD1 as a possible D gene (5 bases). V was shortened by 5 bases and J by 12 bases, with 19 bases between the two germline ends. Germline V gene lookup returns CDR1 KGHSH and CDR2 LQKENI. The CDR3 is 14 residues long. This chain's CDR3 is CASSGATTLGELFF. CDR3 nucleotide sequence: TGTGCCAGCTCAGGGGCAACCACGCTTGGGGAACTGTTTTTT.

The rearrangement links TRBV19 to TRBJ2-7; the match to TRBD2 covers 9 bases. With 4 bases clipped from V and 6 bases from J, the junction kept 4 bases outside the gene matches. The length of the CDR3 is 13 residues. Germline V gene lookup returns CDR1 LNHDA and CDR2 SQIVND (reference sequence). The CDR3 DNA follows: TGTGCCAGTAGTACGATTAGCGGGAGCGAGCAGTACTTC. Its translation is CASSTISGSEQYF.

This sequence joins TRBV7-9 and TRBJ1-5; 7 positions match TRBD1. CDR3 size: 15 residues. V gave up 5 bases and J gave up 0 bases; unmatched junction bases: 4. The V gene's germline CDR1 is SEHNR and CDR2 FQNEAQ (reference sequence). In DNA, the CDR3 is TGTGCCAGCAGCCGCGGGACAGATAGCAATCAGCCCCAGCATTTT. Its protein is CASSRGTDSNQPQHF.

This clone was picked up a small number of times. V and J are TRBV14 and TRBJ2-7; D may correspond to TRBD1 or TRBD2 (6 bases each). This CDR3 spans 18 amino acids. The V end was cut by 4 bases, the J end by 2 bases, with 24 bases between. CDR1 is SGHDN and CDR2 is FVKESK in the germline V gene. The chain's CDR3 is CASSPLAQGPTGAYEQYF. CDR3 coding DNA: TGTGCCAGCAGCCCCCTTGCCCAGGGGCCGACGGGGGCCTACGAGCAGTACTTC.

This rearrangement joins TRBV7-6 to TRBJ2-7; no reliable D call. Trimming pared 5 bases from V and 3 bases from J, leaving 14 bases between. The CDR3 loop spans 14 amino acids. Germline V lookup: CDR1 SGHVS, CDR2 FNYEAQ. CDR3: CASSPGPSVYEQYF. In DNA form, the CDR3 reads TGTGCCAGCAGCCCCGGTCCTTCGGTCTACGAGCAGTACTTC.

The J gene is TRBJ1-5, the V gene TRBV25-1; D gene ambiguous. Germline values: CDR1 MGHDK, CDR2 SYGVNS. The CDR3 extends over 16 amino acids. Trimming stripped 3 bases from V and 4 bases from J, with 16 bases between. The CDR3 region is CASSDSGRGQNQPQHF. The CDR3 nucleotides read TGTGCCAGCAGTGATTCCGGCCGAGGTCAAAATCAGCCCCAGCATTTT.

V usage is TRBV18 and J usage is TRBJ2-1; no clear D gene. The CDR3 length is 15 residues. CDR1 is KGHSH, CDR2 LQKENI, per germline. V was shortened by 1 base and J by 5 bases, with 12 bases between the two germline ends. The CDR3 is CASSPLANPNNEQFF. The DNA for the CDR3 is TGTGCCAGCTCACCACTAGCCAACCCCAACAATGAGCAGTTCTTC.

This clone has just a few counts. In the same sample, other DNA sequences code for this CDR3. The rearrangement joins TRBV18 to TRBJ1-1, with TRBD1 matching over 8 bases. CDR3 length: 14 residues. Unmatched junction bases numbered 4, after V lost 3 bases and J lost 4 bases. Per germline, CDR1 KGHSH and CDR2 LQKENI. CDR3 region: CASSPRTGGTEAFF. CDR3 DNA: TGTGCCAGCTCACCCCGTACAGGGGGCACTGAAGCTTTCTTT.

In regard to this clone: A much larger clonotype is one base distant, so this may be a read error. CDR3 nucleotides: TGTGCCAGCAGCTTAGGGGAGAACACTGAAGCTTTCTTT. Translated: CASSLGENTEAFF. The chain uses TRBV7-2 and TRBJ1-1, with no clear D. Germline V gene sequence: CDR1 SGHTA, CDR2 FQGNSA. With 1 base removed from V and 1 base from J, the gap between germline ends came to 4 bases. The CDR3 totals 13 residues.

The rearrangement uses TRBV2 and TRBJ1-4, with D unresolved. Trimming stripped 0 bases from V and 8 bases from J, with 13 bases between. CDR3 length equals 15 residues. CDR1 and CDR2 from the germline V gene are SNHLY and FYNNEI. The CDR3 coding sequence is TGTGCCAGCAGTGAAGCGGGCACCGGGGAGGAAAAACTGTTTTTT. Encoded protein: CASSEAGTGEEKLFF.

The chain has TRBV29-1 and TRBJ1-2; 7 nucleotides agree with TRBD1. V lost 1 base to trimming and J lost 4 bases; unmatched junction nucleotides: 6. This CDR3 contains 14 residues. Germline V CDR1 and CDR2: SQVTM, ANQGSEA. This chain's CDR3 is CSVEGGGQTYGYTF. The CDR3 region has the DNA TGCAGCGTTGAAGGGGGGGGACAGACCTATGGCTACACCTTC.

V usage is TRBV6-5 and J usage is TRBJ1-6; a weak D match, TRBD1 (5 bases). CDR1 is MNHEY, CDR2 SVGAGI, per germline. This CDR3 contains 14 residues. Between the trimmed V and J ends, which lost 8 bases and 7 bases, there was a span of 15 bases. Here the CDR3 DNA reads TGTGCCAGCGGGGCCAGGCGGGACAATTCACCCCTCCACTTT. Protein product: CASGARRDNSPLHF.

The chain links TRBV5-4 to TRBJ2-7; 9 bases match TRBD2. Trimming cost V 2 bases and J 7 bases; bases outside gene matches: 10. The V gene's germline CDR1 is SGHNT and CDR2 YYREEE (reference sequence). This CDR3 is built from 15 residues. The CDR3: CASSFGAGGPWEQYF. As DNA, the CDR3 is TGTGCCAGCAGCTTTGGGGCGGGGGGGCCCTGGGAGCAGTACTTC.

This clone has a handful of counts. The J gene is TRBJ2-2, the V gene TRBV11-3; D is tentatively TRBD1 or TRBD2 (5 bases each). Per the germline V gene, CDR1 is SGHNT and CDR2 is YENEEA. The CDR3 has 17 amino acids. The ends were cut back, 5 bases at V and 0 bases at J, with 16 bases in the middle. CDR3 in amino acids: CASSPLRGPANTGELFF. The CDR3 nucleotides are TGTGCCAGCAGCCCCCTCCGGGGCCCGGCGAACACCGGGGAGCTGTTTTTT.

This clone has ten or more counts. This chain joins TRBV6-5 and TRBJ1-6, with TRBD1 as a possible D gene (6 bases). Germline assignment: CDR1 MNHEY and CDR2 SVGAGI. Trimming stripped 2 bases from V and 10 bases from J, with 15 bases between. This CDR3 has 15 amino acids. Here the CDR3 reads CASSYGGATWSPLHF. The CDR3 DNA follows: TGTGCCAGCAGTTACGGGGGGGCGACGTGGTCACCCCTCCACTTT.